This entry describes one TCR beta chain. This entry comes from a study of blood T cell repertoires in COVID-19. Whole-study context: The origin of the acute and convalescent COVID-19 samples was the United States, Italy and Spain.

Everyone who took part was roughly 18 to 100 years old, and they came from about two dozen US areas. The CDR3 has 18 amino acids. In germline, CDR1 is MGHRA, CDR2 YSYEKL. V lost 1 base, J lost 0 bases, and 3 bases stayed unmatched. Original methodology: Nucleated cell counts were estimated from reference gene primer amplification. Data came from immunoSEQ multiplex PCR; TCRdb stores just in-frame clones and leaves some out. V and J calls and clone size come straight from that table; D and trimming were deduced from the DNA. Of under 200,000 clones listed, 81% are singletons. Sequencing was performed on PBMCs or T cells enriched from blood (not recorded which). J is TRBJ2-7 and V is TRBV4-1, with 16 positions matching TRBD2. The clonotype originates from a woman aged 40 to 50 with acute COVID-19. CDR3 nucleotides: TGCGCCAGCAGCCAAGTGGGACTAGCGGGAGGGAGCTCCTACGAGCAGTACTTC. As protein: CASSQVGLAGGSSYEQYF.